Listed here are 20 T cell receptor beta chains from one sample, sequenced in a study of blood T cell repertoires in COVID-19 (dated by TCRdb to the early 2020s). Library preparation was by the immunoSEQ multiplex PCR assay. The source is immuneACCESS, and TCRdb retained only in-frame sequences with V and J called. Part of the clones is not carried over; for the studies checked, unresolved V genes explain less than half of this, and the remainder is unexplained. Here the sample has 75,000 to 100,000 clones; 70% to 90% occur a single time. Approximately 1.8% of the sample is taken by the ten largest. Sequencing input: peripheral blood. The source is a man older than 75 with acute or convalescent COVID-19.

This clone was seen a single time. This rearrangement joins TRBV21-1 to TRBJ1-2; TRBD1, the table's D call, was not compared with the DNA. TRBV21-1 is shown as a pseudogene. The CDR3 runs 15 residues. The CDR3 bases are TGTGCCAGCAGCAAAGGGAAGTGGGCCCCGCAGGGCTACACCTTC. Residues: CASSKGKWAPQGYTF.

The chain is built from TRBV4-3 and TRBJ2-7, with TRBD2 identical over 9 bases. The CDR3 sequence is 18 residues long. Germline V gene sequence: CDR1 LGHNA, CDR2 YSLEER. The junction had 14 bases not matched to a gene; V was cut back by 0 bases and J by 5 bases. The CDR3 sequence: CASSQDWLASGVSDEQYF. CDR3 in DNA: TGCGCCAGCAGCCAAGATTGGTTGGCTAGCGGGGTCTCGGACGAGCAGTACTTC.

This clone was counted once. The J gene is TRBJ1-5, the V gene TRBV30, with 7 bases matching TRBD1. The length of the CDR3 is 18 residues. CDR1 GTSNPN and CDR2 SVGIG come from the germline V gene (reference sequence). V was clipped by 0 bases and J by 2 bases; unmatched bases: 13. CDR3 region: CAWSVKGPGGFGNQPQHF. The DNA of the CDR3 is TGTGCCTGGAGTGTAAAAGGGCCAGGGGGATTCGGCAATCAGCCCCAGCATTTT.

In its sample, this clone was seen a few times. V is TRBV19 and J is TRBJ2-3, with 11 bases identical to TRBD2. Germline values: CDR1 LNHDA, CDR2 SQIVND (reference sequence). This CDR3 comprises 16 residues. Trimming took 5 bases from V and 2 from J; bases not matched to a gene: 6. CDR3 DNA: TGTGCCAGTAGTGTAGGACTAGCGGGCTCCACAGATACGCAGTATTTT. Translating gives CASSVGLAGSTDTQYF.

This clone was seen once. The chain employs TRBV7-2 and TRBJ2-5; weak D call: TRBD2 (5 bases). The V end was cut by 1 base, the J end by 5 bases, with 20 bases between. The length of the CDR3 is 17 residues. Looked up from germline, CDR1 is SGHTA and CDR2 is FQGNSA. The CDR3 region is CASSLGGRTQRGETQYF. The CDR3 nucleotides read TGTGCCAGCAGCTTAGGGGGAAGGACCCAAAGAGGGGAGACCCAGTACTTC. Complete variable domain (other parts from reference TRBV7-2 and TRBJ2-5): GAGVSQSPSNKVTEKGKDVELRCDPISGHTALYWYRQSLGQGLEFLIYFQGNSAPDKSGLPSDRFSAERTGGSVSTLTIQRTQQEDSAVYLCASSLGGRTQRGETQYFGPGTRLLVL.

This clone was picked up one time. This chain connects TRBV6-5 to TRBJ1-6, with a weak D call TRBD1 (6 bases). V lost 5 bases and J 5 bases, leaving 7 bases between the germline ends. Germline values: CDR1 MNHEY, CDR2 SVGAGI. The CDR3 consists of 13 residues. For the CDR3, the DNA is TGTGCCAGCAGTAGACAGGATAATTCACCCCTCCACTTT. The encoded protein is CASSRQDNSPLHF.

CDR3 in amino acids: CASSVTGTDTQYF. In nucleotides, the CDR3 is TGTGCCAGCAGCGTAACGGGCACAGATACGCAGTATTTT. The chain has TRBV9 and TRBJ2-3; D not resolved. Germline V gene data show CDR1 as SGDLS and CDR2 as YYNGEE. V was cut by 1 base and J by 1 base, with 4 bases left in between. This CDR3 contains 13 residues.

The J gene is TRBJ2-7, the V gene TRBV20-1; TRBD2 matches at 7 bases. Germline assignment: CDR1 DFQATT and CDR2 SNEGSKA (reference sequence). J was trimmed by 2 bases and V by 3 bases; bases with no gene match: 7. The CDR3 is made up of 14 amino acids. The DNA of the CDR3 is TGCAGTGCTAGTCCCCGGCGGGGGACCTACGAGCAGTACTTC. As protein: CSASPRRGTYEQYF.

The chain links TRBV4-1 to TRBJ2-3; 8 bases are a match to TRBD1. This CDR3 contains 16 residues. Germline assignment: CDR1 MGHRA and CDR2 YSYEKL. J was trimmed by 0 bases and V by 1 base; bases with no gene match: 3. Here the CDR3 DNA reads TGCGCCAGCAGCCAAGTGACAGGGGCCAGCACAGATACGCAGTATTTT. It yields the protein CASSQVTGASTDTQYF.

The rearrangement links TRBV19 to TRBJ1-5; 9 bases fit TRBD1. The CDR3 runs 15 residues. With 6 bases clipped from V and 5 bases from J, the junction kept 8 bases outside the gene matches. The germline V gene encodes CDR1 LNHDA and CDR2 SQIVND (reference sequence). The CDR3 region is CASRTRGQGDQPQHF. In DNA, the CDR3 is TGTGCCAGTAGAACGAGGGGACAGGGAGATCAGCCCCAGCATTTT.

This clone was observed a single time. This rearrangement joins TRBV6-1 to TRBJ1-5; D is ambiguous. The germline V gene encodes CDR1 MNHNS and CDR2 SASEGT. The CDR3 has 13 residues. Trimming stripped 0 bases from V and 7 bases from J, with 7 bases between. In nucleotides, the CDR3 is TGTGCCAGCAGTGAAGCGCAGCGACAGCCCCAGCATTTT. Protein: CASSEAQRQPQHF.

The chain is built from TRBV11-2 and TRBJ2-7; TRBD2 is a possible D gene (6 bases). Germline V gene sequence: CDR1 SGHAT, CDR2 FQNNGV. The CDR3 extends over 12 amino acids. V lost 0 bases to trimming and J lost 7 bases, with 7 bases between them. As DNA, the CDR3 is TGTGCCAGCAGCTTAGATCGGGGGGAGCAGTACTTC. Translation: CASSLDRGEQYF.

This clone was detected a few times. The rearrangement links TRBV5-1 to TRBJ2-3, with 8 bases matching TRBD1. J lost 4 bases, V lost 0 bases, and 7 bases had no gene match. The CDR3 has 16 residues. Germline V lookup: CDR1 SGHRS, CDR2 YFSETQ. CDR3 protein: CASSLALDRVADTQYF. CDR3 nucleotide sequence: TGCGCCAGCAGCTTGGCCCTGGACAGGGTGGCAGATACGCAGTATTTT.

V gene TRBV9 combines with J gene TRBJ2-3, with D possibly being TRBD2 (6 bases). V was clipped by 8 bases and J by 1 base, with 14 bases between them. Germline CDR1 SGDLS, CDR2 YYNGEE. The CDR3 contains 14 residues. CDR3 sequence (DNA): TGTGCCAGTTCCCGGGAGTTGGGCACAGATACGCAGTATTTT. Its translation is CASSRELGTDTQYF.

This clone has a single count. The chain couples TRBV7-6 to TRBJ2-1; 8 bases map to TRBD1. From germline, CDR1 is SGHVS and CDR2 FNYEAQ. The CDR3 runs to 16 residues. V shed 2 bases, J shed 3 bases, and the junction held 6 bases outside the gene matches. This chain's CDR3 is CASSLMTGVFYNEQFF. The CDR3 region has the DNA TGTGCCAGCAGCTTAATGACAGGGGTCTTCTACAATGAGCAGTTCTTC.

The chain combines TRBV19 with TRBJ2-3; TRBD2 matches at 9 bases. In germline, CDR1 is LNHDA, CDR2 SQIVND (reference sequence). Unmatched junction bases numbered 8, after V lost 4 bases and J lost 0 bases. This CDR3 has 17 amino acids. CDR3 protein: CASSTLRLAASTDTQYF. For the CDR3, the DNA is TGTGCCAGTAGTACCCTCCGACTAGCGGCTAGCACAGATACGCAGTATTTT.

This chain joins TRBV4-1 and TRBJ1-5; tentative D call: TRBD1 (5 bases). The germline V gene encodes CDR1 MGHRA and CDR2 YSYEKL. V dropped 5 bases and J dropped 0 bases, with 17 bases sitting between them. The CDR3 is 17 amino acids. The CDR3 region is CASSAAWGLNSNQPQHF. CDR3 nucleotide sequence: TGCGCCAGCAGCGCGGCGTGGGGACTCAATAGCAATCAGCCCCAGCATTTT.

This clone came up a few times. This chain joins TRBV19 and TRBJ1-6; 7 nucleotides agree with TRBD1. The length of the CDR3 is 16 residues. The germline V gene has CDR1 LNHDA and CDR2 SQIVND (reference sequence). V shed 5 bases and J 8 bases; nucleotides not matched to a gene: 12. DNA for the CDR3: TGTGCCAGTAGTGCCAATGCGGGACAGCAAGATTCACCCCTCCACTTT. It translates to CASSANAGQQDSPLHF. The full variable domain, with the rest looked up from reference TRBV19 and TRBJ1-6, is DGGITQSPKYLFRKEGQNVTLSCEQNLNHDAMYWYRQDPGQGLRLIYYSQIVNDFQKGDIAEGYSVSREKKESFPLTVTSAQKNPTAFYLCASSANAGQQDSPLHFGNGTRLTVT.

This clone appeared a few times. V usage is TRBV28 and J usage is TRBJ1-6; TRBD1 matches at 9 bases. The CDR3 has 14 amino acids. J gave up 10 bases and V 6 bases, and 7 bases lay outside the gene matches. The V gene's germline CDR1 is MDHEN and CDR2 SYDVKM. CDR3 amino acids: CASRGDRARSPLHF. For the CDR3, the DNA is TGTGCCAGCAGGGGGGACAGGGCTCGATCACCCCTCCACTTT.

The chain joins TRBV19 to TRBJ2-2, with 7 bases identical to TRBD2. This CDR3 contains 16 residues. Germline V gene lookup returns CDR1 LNHDA and CDR2 SQIVND (reference sequence). V trimming: 5 bases; J trimming: 3 bases; junction bases outside the gene matches: 9. In DNA form, the CDR3 reads TGTGCCAGTAGTCCTACCGGGGGAGGGGACACCGGGGAGCTGTTTTTT. This gives the protein CASSPTGGGDTGELFF.